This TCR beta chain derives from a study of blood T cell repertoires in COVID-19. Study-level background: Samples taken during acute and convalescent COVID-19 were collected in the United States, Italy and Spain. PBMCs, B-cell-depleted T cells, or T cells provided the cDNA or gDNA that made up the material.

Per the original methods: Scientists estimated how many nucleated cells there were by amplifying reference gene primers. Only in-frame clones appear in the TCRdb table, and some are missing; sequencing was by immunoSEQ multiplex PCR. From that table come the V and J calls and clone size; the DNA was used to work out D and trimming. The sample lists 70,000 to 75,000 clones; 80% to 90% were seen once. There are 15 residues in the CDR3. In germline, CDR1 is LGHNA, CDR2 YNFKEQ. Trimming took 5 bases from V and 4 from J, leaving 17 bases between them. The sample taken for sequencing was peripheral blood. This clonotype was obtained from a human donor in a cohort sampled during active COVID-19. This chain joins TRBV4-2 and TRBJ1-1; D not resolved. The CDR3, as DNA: TGTGCCAGCAGCTCCTCGGCGGCCTCGGGCACTGAAGCTTTCTTT. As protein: CASSSSAASGTEAFF.